Listed here are 32 T cell receptor beta chains from one sample, sequenced in a study of molecular identifiers for immune sequencing clone quantification. MiXCR, applied by TCRdb to the PCR reads, yields one record per CDR3 protein. The sample has about 65,000 distinct CDR3 sequences, less than 20% seen once. Specimen: naive CD8+ T cells from blood, with Jurkat cell RNA spiked in. Sample subset: FACS-sorted CD8+CD4-CCR7+CD45RA+ naive T cells. Source of these receptors: a human donor in good health. Some libraries in this study had Jurkat cell RNA spiked in.

This clonotype has only a few counts. The chain couples TRBV7-7 to TRBJ2-1; no clear D gene. V dropped 5 bases and J dropped 6 bases, with 11 bases sitting between them. Germline lookup yields CDR1 SSHAT and CDR2 FNYEAQ (reference sequence). The CDR3 is 13 residues long. This chain's CDR3 is CASSLRVSNEQFF. In DNA, the CDR3 is TGTGCCAGCAGCCTACGCGTGAGCAATGAGCAGTTCTTC.

This clonotype was detected ten times or more. The rearrangement links TRBV7-9 to TRBJ2-7, with D maybe TRBD1 (5 bases). Trimming stripped 8 bases from V and 3 bases from J, with 14 bases between. The CDR3 loop spans 13 amino acids. Germline V gene data show CDR1 as SEHNR and CDR2 as FQNEAQ (reference sequence). For the CDR3, the DNA is TGTGCCAGCGGACAAGGTATAAACTACGAGCAGTACTTC. It encodes CASGQGINYEQYF.

Ten or more counts support this clonotype. This rearrangement joins TRBV2 to TRBJ1-2; D is unresolved. From germline, CDR1 is SNHLY and CDR2 FYNNEI. Trimming stripped 6 bases from V and 4 bases from J, with 12 bases between. The CDR3 extends over 13 amino acids. CDR3 DNA: TGTGCCAGCAGCCGGGGAGAGGCCTATGGCTACACCTTC. This translates into CASSRGEAYGYTF. The whole variable domain, filled in from reference TRBV2 and TRBJ1-2, reads EPEVTQTPSHQVTQMGQEVILRCVPISNHLYFYWYRQILGQKVEFLVSFYNNEISEKSEIFDDQFSVERPDGSNFTLKIRSTKLEDSAMYFCASSRGEAYGYTFGSGTRLTVV.

Concerning this clonotype itself: Given a much more abundant clone one base away, this may be a read error. J is TRBJ2-1 and V is TRBV12-3 or TRBV12-4; D is ambiguous. The CDR3 spans 11 residues. V was shortened by 6 bases and J by 15 bases, with 15 bases between the two germline ends. CDR3 in amino acids: CASSSEPTRFF. CDR3 nucleotide sequence: TGTGCCAGCAGCTCCGAGCCCACGAGGTTCTTC.

This clonotype has a count of ten or more. The chain recombines TRBV11-2 with TRBJ1-1, with no clear D. CDR3 length equals 11 residues. Trimming left V 5 bases short and J 4 bases short, with 5 bases between. CDR1 is SGHAT and CDR2 is FQNNGV in the germline V gene. As DNA, the CDR3 is TGTGCCAGCAGCACAATCACTGAAGCTTTCTTT. Translated: CASSTITEAFF. The whole variable domain, remainder taken from reference TRBV11-2 and TRBJ1-1, is EAGVAQSPRYKIIEKRQSVAFWCNPISGHATLYWYQQILGQGPKLLIQFQNNGVVDDSQLPKDRFSAERLKGVDSTLKIQPAKLEDSAVYLCASSTITEAFFGQGTRLTVV.

This clonotype has a count of ten or more. The V and J genes are TRBV6-5 and TRBJ1-1; D is possibly TRBD1 (5 bases). Germline V gene sequence: CDR1 MNHEY, CDR2 SVGAGI. Trimming took off 6 bases at V and 5 bases at J, with 16 bases between the two ends. CDR3 length: 14 amino acids. CDR3 amino acids: CASSHGGGGTEAFF. CDR3 DNA sequence: TGTGCCAGCAGCCACGGGGGGGGAGGAACTGAAGCTTTCTTT.

This chain uses TRBV11-3 with TRBJ2-3, with D possibly being TRBD2 (7 bases). From germline, CDR1 is SGHNT and CDR2 YENEEA. Trimming pared 4 bases from V and 3 bases from J, leaving 20 bases between. The CDR3 is 17 amino acids. CDR3 residues: CASSYPRGGGRTDTQYF. The CDR3 nucleotides are TGTGCCAGCAGCTACCCGAGGGGGGGCGGGAGAACAGATACGCAGTATTTT.

This clonotype qualifies as medium-sized (0.01 to 0.1%). The chain carries TRBV7-6 and TRBJ2-3; 7 nucleotides align to TRBD2. The CDR3 totals 15 residues. Germline V gene lookup returns CDR1 SGHVS and CDR2 FNYEAQ. The V segment lost 4 bases and the J segment 2 bases; nucleotides outside the gene matches: 6. CDR3 region: CASSSPLADTDTQYF. CDR3 bases: TGTGCCAGCAGCTCGCCGCTAGCGGACACAGATACGCAGTATTTT.

This clonotype has a count of ten or more. The chain carries TRBV20-1 and TRBJ2-7; 8 bases are shared with TRBD2. The germline gives CDR1 DFQATT, CDR2 SNEGSKA (reference sequence). With 5 bases clipped from V and 2 bases from J, the junction kept 2 bases outside the gene matches. The CDR3 is made up of 12 amino acids. CDR3 loop: CSARGGAYEQYF. CDR3 coding DNA: TGCAGTGCTCGGGGGGGGGCCTACGAGCAGTACTTC.

The V gene is TRBV7-8, the J gene TRBJ1-1, with no clear D. The CDR3 is made up of 17 amino acids. The germline gives CDR1 SGHVS, CDR2 FQNEAQ. V was trimmed by 3 bases and J by 3 bases, leaving 20 bases between them. DNA for the CDR3: TGTGCCAGCAGCTTTCAGTTGGTCGGACCGGACCACACTGAAGCTTTCTTT. Translating it yields CASSFQLVGPDHTEAFF.

This clonotype was counted at least ten times. J is TRBJ2-7 and V is TRBV5-6; D is tentatively TRBD1 or TRBD2 (5 bases each). The CDR3 totals 13 residues. Germline assignment: CDR1 SGHDT and CDR2 YYEEEE. V lost 2 bases to trimming and J lost 6 bases, with 12 bases between them. CDR3 sequence reads: CASSFSEGFEQYF. CDR3 coding DNA: TGTGCCAGCAGCTTTTCCGAGGGGTTCGAGCAGTACTTC.

This clonotype has ten or more counts. The rearrangement uses TRBV28 and TRBJ2-5, with TRBD2 identical over 7 bases. The CDR3 loop spans 16 amino acids. Trimming cost V 1 base and J 1 base; bases outside gene matches: 6. Germline assignment: CDR1 MDHEN and CDR2 SYDVKM. In DNA form, the CDR3 reads TGTGCCAGCAGTTTATCAGTTCCTAGCGGCCAAGAGACCCAGTACTTC. This sequence encodes CASSLSVPSGQETQYF. Variable domain in full (rest from reference TRBV28 and TRBJ2-5): DVKVTQSSRYLVKRTGEKVFLECVQDMDHENMFWYRQDPGLGLRLIYFSYDVKMKEKGDIPEGYSVSREKKERFSLILESASTNQTSMYLCASSLSVPSGQETQYFGPGTRLLVL.

This clonotype was seen repeatedly, ten times or more. The J gene is TRBJ2-7, the V gene TRBV6-1; 10 nucleotides line up with TRBD1. Trimming took 5 bases from V and 2 from J; bases not matched to a gene: 6. This CDR3 spans 15 amino acids. Germline V CDR1 and CDR2: MNHNS, SASEGT. CDR3 sequence reads: CASSPDRGLPYEQYF. The DNA for the CDR3 is TGTGCCAGCAGTCCTGACAGGGGGCTTCCCTACGAGCAGTACTTC.

This clonotype turned up a few times. A junction end diverges from the germline sequence, so it may reflect a read error. The chain couples TRBV7-6 to TRBJ2-5; 7 nucleotides agree with TRBD1. Germline loops: CDR1 SGHVS, CDR2 FNYEAQ. This CDR3 is built from 16 residues. The CDR3 nucleotides read TGTGCCAGCAGCTCAGAGCGGCGACAGGGACAAGAGTCCCAGCACTTC. Amino acids: CASSSERRQGQESQHF. The entire variable domain, with the rest obtained from reference TRBV7-6 and TRBJ2-5, is as follows: GAGVSQSPRYKVTKRGQDVALRCDPISGHVSLYWYRQALGQGPEFLTYFNYEAQQDKSGLPNDRFSAERPEGSISTLTIQRTEQRDSAMYRCASSSERRQGQESQHFGPGTRLLVL.

This clonotype has at least ten counts. For the CDR3, the DNA is TGTGCCAGCAGCCACCAATACACAGGGACCCCTGGAAACACCATATATTTT. This translates into CASSHQYTGTPGNTIYF. The gene calls are TRBV4-2 and TRBJ1-3, with D possibly being TRBD1 (6 bases). Per the germline V gene, CDR1 is LGHNA and CDR2 is YNFKEQ. V lost 3 bases to trimming and J lost 2 bases, with 17 bases between them. The CDR3 runs to 17 residues.

A few counts support this clonotype. This chain joins TRBV9 and TRBJ2-7, with a weak D call TRBD1 (5 bases). Germline CDR1 is SGDLS and CDR2 is YYNGEE. Trimming left V 6 bases short and J 0 bases short, with 25 bases between. This CDR3 is built from 18 residues. The CDR3 coding sequence is TGTGCCAGCAACGCCCGATGCGCAGACAGCGCCGACTCCTACGAGCAGTACTTC. Its protein is CASNARCADSADSYEQYF.

The chain combines TRBV29-1 with TRBJ2-1; possibly TRBD1 or TRBD2 for D (7 bases each). Germline CDR1 and CDR2: SQVTM and ANQGSEA. CDR3 length: 14 amino acids. V was cut by 3 bases and J by 2 bases, with 11 bases left in between. CDR3 nucleotide sequence: TGCAGCGTTGATCAGGGGGGGACCTACAATGAGCAGTTCTTC. Its protein is CSVDQGGTYNEQFF.

This sequence joins TRBV19 and TRBJ1-1; D is possibly TRBD1 (5 bases). Germline V lookup: CDR1 LNHDA, CDR2 SQIVND (reference sequence). V lost 6 bases and J 1 base, leaving 15 bases between the germline ends. This CDR3 is built from 15 residues. The CDR3 reads CASRPLGRENTEAFF. Written as DNA, the CDR3 is TGTGCCAGTAGGCCCCTGGGCAGGGAGAACACTGAAGCTTTCTTT.

This clonotype came up many times. V usage is TRBV30 and J usage is TRBJ1-5; 8 nucleotides align to TRBD1. Germline CDR1 reads GTSNPN; CDR2 reads SVGIG (reference sequence). The CDR3 runs 14 residues. Trimming at V came to 2 bases and at J to 5 bases, leaving 5 bases not matched to a gene. Here the CDR3 DNA reads TGTGCCTGGAGTCCCGGACAGGGAGATCAGCCCCAGCATTTT. As protein: CAWSPGQGDQPQHF.

This clonotype was picked up many times. The rearrangement links TRBV12-3 or TRBV12-4 to TRBJ2-5; TRBD2 agrees at 11 bases. Trimming removed 8 bases from V and 5 bases from J; junction bases left unmatched: 4. This CDR3 comprises 13 residues. CDR3 sequence: CASLLAGEETQYF. The CDR3 DNA sequence: TGTGCCAGCCTACTAGCGGGAGAGGAGACCCAGTACTTC.

This clonotype was recorded at least ten times. A junction boundary mismatches the germline segment, possibly from a read error. The J gene is TRBJ2-3, the V gene TRBV20-1; D possibly uses TRBD1 or TRBD2 (5 bases each). Germline CDR1 DFQATT, CDR2 SNEGSKA (reference sequence). The CDR3 totals 15 residues. CDR3 amino acids: CSAAQGPPSRDTQYF. In DNA, the CDR3 is TGCAGTGCTGCGCAGGGACCCCCTAGCAGAGATACGCAGTATTTT.

A few counts support this clonotype. This chain links TRBV19 with TRBJ1-6, with D possibly matching TRBD1 (5 bases). The V gene's germline CDR1 is LNHDA and CDR2 SQIVND (reference sequence). The CDR3 is 16 residues long. Trimming took off 0 bases at V and 9 bases at J, with 15 bases between the two ends. Here the CDR3 DNA reads TGTGCCAGTAGTATAGACGGGACCCGGCGCGGTTCACCCCTCCACTTT. Its translation: CASSIDGTRRGSPLHF.

This clonotype was detected a few times. The chain recombines TRBV2 with TRBJ2-1; D is possibly TRBD2 (5 bases). V was clipped by 4 bases and J by 2 bases, with 12 bases between them. The germline gives CDR1 SNHLY, CDR2 FYNNEI. The CDR3 is 15 amino acids. The CDR3 nucleotides read TGTGCCAGCAGTGTTGTCCCGGGGACCTACAATGAGCAGTTCTTC. The encoded protein is CASSVVPGTYNEQFF.

With regard to this clonotype: Just one base apart from a much larger clone, this may be a read error. The chain couples TRBV13 to TRBJ2-1; D remains ambiguous. CDR3 length equals 13 residues. Looked up from germline, CDR1 is PRHDT and CDR2 is FYEKMQ (reference sequence). The CDR3 reads CTSSLRIHNEQFF. The CDR3, as DNA: TGTACCAGCAGCTTAAGGATACACAATGAGCAGTTCTTC.

This clonotype occurred many times. The V gene is TRBV20-1, the J gene TRBJ2-7, with 11 bases matching TRBD2. The ends lost 1 base at V and 11 bases at J; junction bases unmatched: 10. This CDR3 has 14 residues. Looked up from germline, CDR1 is DFQATT and CDR2 is SNEGSKA (reference sequence). The CDR3: CSARAGLAEGSEYF. The CDR3 bases are TGCAGTGCTAGAGCGGGACTAGCGGAGGGAAGTGAGTACTTC.

For this clonotype: A read error may account for a junction end that differs from germline. The gene calls are TRBV15 and TRBJ2-7; possibly TRBD2 for D (5 bases). This CDR3 spans 14 amino acids. The V gene's germline CDR1 is LNHNV and CDR2 YYDKDF (reference sequence). The CDR3 coding sequence is TGTGCCACCAGCAGAGATCTCGGGGTGAAGGAGCAGTGCTTC. It yields the protein CATSRDLGVKEQCF. Full variable domain (rest looked up from reference TRBV15 and TRBJ2-7): DAMVIQNPRYQVTQFGKPVTLSCSQTLNHNVMYWYQQKSSQAPKLLFHYYDKDFNNEADTPDNFQSRRPNTSFCFLDIRSPGLGDTAMYLCATSRDLGVKEQCFGPGTRLTVT.

Regarding this clonotype: The junction shows a germline mismatch at one end, possibly a read error. The rearrangement links TRBV3-1 to TRBJ2-3; 9 bases map to TRBD2. The CDR3 spans 18 residues. Germline V gives CDR1 LGHDT, CDR2 YNNKEL (reference sequence). CDR3 coding DNA: TGTGCCAGCAGCCAAGCTCTGCTGGTAGCGGGAGAGGCAGATACGCAGCGTTTT. It yields the protein CASSQALLVAGEADTQRF.

Ten or more counts support this clonotype. The chain employs TRBV6-2 or TRBV6-3 and TRBJ2-1, with 14 bases that match TRBD2. The ends lost 2 bases at V and 1 base at J; junction bases unmatched: 4. This CDR3 has 18 residues. Germline V CDR1 and CDR2: MNHEY, SVGEGT. The CDR3 here is CASSYQGLAGASYNEQFF. Written as DNA, the CDR3 is TGTGCCAGCAGTTACCAGGGACTAGCGGGAGCGTCCTACAATGAGCAGTTCTTC.

This clonotype was seen many times. The rearrangement uses TRBV7-6 and TRBJ2-7; D call uncertain. This CDR3 is 13 amino acids long. Germline V gives CDR1 SGHVS, CDR2 FNYEAQ. Trimming removed 4 bases at V and 4 bases at J, with 11 bases between. CDR3 sequence: CASSSHIGYEQYF. The CDR3 DNA sequence: TGTGCCAGCAGCTCCCACATTGGGTACGAGCAGTACTTC.

This clonotype was detected many times. This chain links TRBV28 with TRBJ1-5; D possibly corresponds to TRBD1 (6 bases). Germline V gene sequence: CDR1 MDHEN, CDR2 SYDVKM. Trimming took 3 bases from V and 2 from J, leaving 11 bases between them. The CDR3 totals 15 residues. The CDR3 protein is CASSFYGQRNQPQHF. In DNA form, the CDR3 reads TGTGCCAGCAGTTTCTATGGACAGCGCAATCAGCCCCAGCATTTT.

The sample holds many counts of this clonotype. The chain joins TRBV27 to TRBJ2-2; 10 bases match TRBD1. Losses at the gene ends were 7 bases for V and 6 bases for J; bases not matched to a gene: 17. The V gene's germline CDR1 is MNHEY and CDR2 SMNVEV (reference sequence). The CDR3 spans 18 residues. This CDR3 reads CASTLGPTGTGAAGELFF. In DNA form, the CDR3 reads TGTGCCAGCACGCTAGGCCCAACCGGGACAGGGGCGGCCGGGGAGCTGTTTTTT.

On this clonotype: This clone may be a read error of a much larger clone one base away. CDR3 amino acids: CASSSGLSSTQYF. CDR3 coding DNA: TGTGCCAGCAGTTCAGGACTGAGCTCTACGCAGTATTTT. This chain joins TRBV27 and TRBJ2-3; tentative D call: TRBD2 (5 bases). V was pared by 4 bases and J by 8 bases, with 13 bases between. This CDR3 contains 13 residues. CDR1 is MNHEY and CDR2 is SMNVEV in the germline V gene (reference sequence).